This is a list of T cell receptor beta chains from one sample in a study of T-cell reconstitution after alpha-beta-depleted transplantation in children. TCRdb independently ran MiXCR on the PCR reads; one entry per CDR3 protein. The sample shows about 640,000 distinct CDR3 sequences, over 10% of them seen only once. Here the sequenced sample was PBMCs, mostly from graft donor cells, taken 360 days after TCRalphabeta/CD19-depleted stem cell transplant. The source is a male patient younger than 18 who had a stem cell transplant for acute myeloid leukemia, so the T cells may come from the graft donor. Each CDR3 is given with its conserved first and last residue. The order of the fields is clone size, J gene, D gene, V gene, CDR3 protein, CDR3 DNA. D genes are given only for firm matches. Clone size, where shown, is once, few, many, or a class for clones that have expanded.

>.|TRBJ2-5|.|TRBV4-1
CASSPEQEETQYF
TGCGCCAGCAGCCCGGAACAGGAAGAGACCCAGTACTTC
>.|TRBJ2-5|.|TRBV27
CASSSIPPIGETQYF
TGTGCCAGCAGTTCCATCCCTCCCATCGGAGAGACCCAGTACTTC
>.|TRBJ2-2|TRBD2|TRBV3-1
CANSKAGTSGSSWNTGELFF
TGTGCCAACAGCAAAGCGGGGACTAGCGGGAGTAGCTGGAACACCGGGGAGCTGTTTTTT
>few|TRBJ2-1|TRBD1|TRBV11-2
CASSPGTEEFF
TGTGCCAGCAGCCCCGGGACAGAGGAGTTCTTC
>many|TRBJ2-5|.|TRBV29-1
CSVSQLSQETQYF
TGCAGCGTTTCCCAACTATCCCAAGAGACCCAGTACTTC
>many|TRBJ1-1|.|TRBV6-2/TRBV6-3
CASSYQSGLLVAFF
TGTGCCAGCAGTTACCAATCGGGCCTCCTCGTAGCTTTCTTT
>.|TRBJ2-1|TRBD1|TRBV12-3/TRBV12-4
CASSSTQGSSYNEQFF
TGTGCCAGCAGTTCAACACAGGGGAGCTCCTACAATGAGCAGTTCTTC
>few|TRBJ2-1|TRBD2|TRBV4-2
CASSHYGTSGNEQFF
TGTGCCAGCAGCCACTACGGGACTAGCGGGAATGAGCAGTTCTTC
>few|TRBJ2-5|TRBD2|TRBV20-1
CSAHSGRAGETQYF
TGCAGTGCTCATAGCGGGAGGGCCGGTGAGACCCAGTACTTC
>.|TRBJ2-5|TRBD2|TRBV20-1
CSAAPLTSGRWLAQYF
TGCAGTGCTGCGCCCCTGACTAGCGGGCGGTGGTTGGCCCAGTACTTC
>many|TRBJ2-7|.|TRBV29-1
CSYNRDSYEQYF
TGCAGTTACAACAGGGACTCCTACGAGCAGTACTTC
>.|TRBJ2-1|.|TRBV24-1
CATSDLINEQFF
TGTGCCACCAGTGATTTAATAAATGAGCAGTTCTTC
>few|TRBJ2-2|.|TRBV5-1
CASSLVGSSGNTGELFF
TGCGCCAGCAGCTTGGTTGGTTCCAGCGGGAACACCGGGGAGCTGTTTTTT
>few|TRBJ2-1|TRBD2|TRBV13
CASSQRTSGRVNEQFF
TGTGCCAGCAGCCAGCGGACTAGCGGGAGGGTCAATGAGCAGTTCTTC
>.|TRBJ2-5|TRBD2|TRBV7-2
CASSSRSSGRGETQYF
TGTGCCAGCAGCTCCCGTTCTAGCGGGAGAGGGGAGACCCAGTACTTC
>many|TRBJ2-1|.|TRBV4-3
CASSQEGPDGGEQFF
TGCGCCAGCAGCCAAGAGGGCCCCGATGGTGGTGAGCAGTTCTTC